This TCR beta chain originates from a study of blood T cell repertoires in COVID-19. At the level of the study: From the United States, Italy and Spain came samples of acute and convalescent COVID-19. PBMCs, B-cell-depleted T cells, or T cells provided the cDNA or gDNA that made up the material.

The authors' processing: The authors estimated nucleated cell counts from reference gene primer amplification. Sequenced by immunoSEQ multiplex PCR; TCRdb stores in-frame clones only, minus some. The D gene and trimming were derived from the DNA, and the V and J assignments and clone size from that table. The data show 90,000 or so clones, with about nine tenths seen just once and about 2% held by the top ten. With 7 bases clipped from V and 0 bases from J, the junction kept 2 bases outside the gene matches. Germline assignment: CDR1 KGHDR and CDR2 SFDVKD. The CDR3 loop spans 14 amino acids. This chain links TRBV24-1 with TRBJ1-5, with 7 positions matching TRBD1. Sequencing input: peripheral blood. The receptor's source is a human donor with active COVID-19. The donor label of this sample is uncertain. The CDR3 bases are TGTGCCACCAGCGCAGGGGGTAGCAATCAGCCCCAGCATTTT. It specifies CATSAGGSNQPQHF.